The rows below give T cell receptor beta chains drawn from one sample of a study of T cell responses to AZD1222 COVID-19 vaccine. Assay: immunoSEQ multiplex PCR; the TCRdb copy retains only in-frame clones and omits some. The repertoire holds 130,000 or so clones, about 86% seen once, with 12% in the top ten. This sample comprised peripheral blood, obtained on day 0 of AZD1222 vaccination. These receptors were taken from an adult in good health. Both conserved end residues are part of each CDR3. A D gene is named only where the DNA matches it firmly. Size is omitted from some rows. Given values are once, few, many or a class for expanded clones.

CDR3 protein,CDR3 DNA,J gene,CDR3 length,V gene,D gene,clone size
CASSPRGTGAGQPQHF,TGTGCCAGCTCACCACGGGGGACAGGGGCAGGTCAGCCCCAGCATTTT,TRBJ1-5,16,TRBV18,TRBD1,-
CASSLVALQGRGYTF,TGTGCCAGCAGCTTAGTAGCGTTACAGGGTAGGGGCTACACCTTC,TRBJ1-2,15,TRBV11-2,-,-
CASSPGRWDEKLFF,TGTGCCAGCAGTCCCGGGCGCTGGGATGAAAAACTGTTTTTT,TRBJ1-4,14,TRBV27,-,-
CASSPERVNTEAFF,TGTGCCAGCTCACCAGAAAGGGTGAACACTGAAGCTTTCTTT,TRBJ1-1,14,TRBV18,-,few
CASSWAPASWTNEKLFF,TGTGCCAGCAGTTGGGCCCCGGCGTCGTGGACTAATGAAAAACTGTTTTTT,TRBJ1-4,17,TRBV27,-,-
CASSQDDKAGEDEAFF,TGTGCCAGCAGCCAAGATGATAAGGCAGGGGAGGATGAAGCTTTCTTT,TRBJ1-1,16,TRBV3-1/TRBV3-2,-,-
CASGRTGSETQYF,TGTGCCAGCGGTCGGACAGGGAGCGAGACCCAGTACTTC,TRBJ2-5,13,TRBV12-3/TRBV12-4,TRBD1,few
CASSPRDGLNYGYTF,TGTGCCAGCTCACCCCGGGACGGCCTTAACTATGGCTACACCTTC,TRBJ1-2,15,TRBV18,-,-
CASSLRLAETDTQYF,TGTGCCAGCAGCTTAAGGCTAGCGGAAACAGATACGCAGTATTTT,TRBJ2-3,15,TRBV13,TRBD2,-
CASSLELAGAGGYTF,TGTGCCAGCAGTTTAGAGCTTGCAGGGGCGGGTGGCTACACCTTC,TRBJ1-2,15,TRBV28,-,-
CASAPLGLAGEPLKETQYF,TGTGCCAGTGCCCCCCTGGGGCTAGCGGGGGAACCCCTGAAGGAGACCCAGTACTTC,TRBJ2-5,19,TRBV19,TRBD2,-
CASSGGLAGGQETQYF,TGCGCCAGCAGCGGGGGACTAGCGGGAGGGCAAGAGACCCAGTACTTC,TRBJ2-5,16,TRBV5-1,TRBD2,-
CASSYISGGWSGYTF,TGTGCCAGCAGTTACATTTCGGGGGGTTGGAGTGGCTACACCTTC,TRBJ1-2,15,TRBV6-5,-,-
CASSLDGGPNPQSNGELFF,TGCGCCAGCAGCTTGGACGGAGGGCCGAACCCTCAATCGAACGGGGAGCTGTTTTTT,TRBJ2-2,19,TRBV5-1,-,once
CASSEGMGVQPQHF,TGCGCCAGCAGTGAGGGAATGGGGGTTCAGCCCCAGCATTTT,TRBJ1-5,14,TRBV10-2,-,few
CASSPGEEFSSYNEQFF,TGTGCCAGCTCACCAGGGGAGGAATTTAGCTCCTACAATGAGCAGTTCTTC,TRBJ2-1,17,TRBV18,-,-
CASSLGQVSGNTIYF,TGCGCCAGCAGCTTGGGTCAGGTCTCTGGAAACACCATATATTTT,TRBJ1-3,15,TRBV5-1,-,-
CASRYGTGSDYGYTF,TGTGCCAGCAGATACGGGACAGGGAGTGACTATGGCTACACCTTC,TRBJ1-2,15,TRBV6-2/TRBV6-3,TRBD1,-
CASSLEGTEAFF,TGTGCCAGCAGTTTAGAGGGTACCGAAGCTTTCTTT,TRBJ1-1,12,TRBV12-3/TRBV12-4,-,-
CASSLGADNYGYTF,TGTGCCAGCAGCTTAGGAGCTGACAACTATGGCTACACCTTC,TRBJ1-2,14,TRBV7-8,-,-
CASSLAWPPAGYTF,TGTGCCAGCAGCTTGGCGTGGCCCCCAGCGGGCTACACCTTC,TRBJ1-2,14,TRBV5-5,-,-
CASSTNSGTGIDEQYF,TGTGCCAGTAGTACGAACTCCGGGACAGGGATCGACGAGCAGTACTTC,TRBJ2-7,16,TRBV19,TRBD1,-
CASSYRTNTEAFF,TGTGCCAGCAGCTACAGGACGAACACTGAAGCTTTCTTT,TRBJ1-1,13,TRBV7-8,-,-
CASSLSFPGTNYGYTF,TGTGCCAGCAGTTTATCATTCCCGGGGACTAACTATGGCTACACCTTC,TRBJ1-2,16,TRBV27,-,-
CASSWGTDQETQYF,TGTGCCAGCAGTTGGGGGACGGACCAAGAGACCCAGTACTTC,TRBJ2-5,14,TRBV6-6,-,-
CASSKRIDRRYEQYF,TGCGCCAGCAGCAAGCGAATTGACAGGAGGTACGAGCAGTACTTC,TRBJ2-7,15,TRBV4-3,-,-
CASSLLRGLQNNEQFF,TGTGCCAGCAGTCTACTCAGGGGGCTTCAGAACAATGAGCAGTTCTTC,TRBJ2-1,16,TRBV3-1/TRBV3-2,TRBD1,-
CAISETGGRESYEQYF,TGTGCCATCAGTGAGACTGGGGGCAGGGAGTCCTACGAGCAGTACTTC,TRBJ2-7,16,TRBV10-3,-,-
CASRPTGGGNTIYF,TGTGCCAGCAGGCCTACAGGGGGAGGAAACACCATATATTTT,TRBJ1-3,14,TRBV7-9,TRBD1,-
CASSDRKETQYF,TGTGCCAGCAGTGATAGAAAAGAGACCCAGTACTTC,TRBJ2-5,12,TRBV2,-,-
CASSLARERGYTF,TGTGCCAGCAGTTTAGCCAGGGAAAGAGGCTACACCTTC,TRBJ1-2,13,TRBV27,-,once
CASSLGLAGDTDTQYF,TGTGCCAGCAGCCTGGGACTAGCGGGGGACACAGATACGCAGTATTTT,TRBJ2-3,16,TRBV4-2,TRBD2,few
CASSPGTSTDTQYF,TGTGCCAGCTCACCCGGGACTAGCACAGATACGCAGTATTTT,TRBJ2-3,14,TRBV18,-,-
CASSQGAQANTGELFF,TGCGCCAGCAGCCAAGGCGCCCAGGCGAACACCGGGGAGCTGTTTTTT,TRBJ2-2,16,TRBV4-1,-,-
CASSLLRAPNTGELFF,TGCGCCAGCAGCTTGCTGAGAGCGCCGAACACCGGGGAGCTGTTTTTT,TRBJ2-2,16,TRBV5-1,-,-
CASLGTGTEAFF,TGTGCCAGCCTTGGCACAGGCACTGAAGCTTTCTTT,TRBJ1-1,12,TRBV19,-,-
CASSVGGSYNEQFF,TGTGCCAGCAGTGTTGGGGGGTCCTACAATGAGCAGTTCTTC,TRBJ2-1,14,TRBV2,-,-
CASSGLAGAYEQYF,TGTGCCAGTAGTGGACTAGCGGGAGCCTACGAGCAGTACTTC,TRBJ2-7,14,TRBV19,TRBD2,-
CASSQSGGTSAIYGYTF,TGTGCCAGCTCACAGTCAGGGGGCACCTCGGCGATTTATGGCTACACCTTC,TRBJ1-2,17,TRBV18,TRBD1,-
CASSPGQANYGYTF,TGTGCCAGCAGCCCTGGACAGGCGAACTATGGCTACACCTTC,TRBJ1-2,14,TRBV5-4,TRBD1,-
CASSLGRELLNQPQHF,TGTGCCAGTAGTCTGGGCAGGGAATTACTTAATCAGCCCCAGCATTTT,TRBJ1-5,16,TRBV19,-,few
CASSLEGAGSYEQYF,TGTGCCAGCAGCTTAGAGGGGGCGGGGTCCTACGAGCAGTACTTC,TRBJ2-7,15,TRBV7-2,-,-
CASSDNQRMNTEAFF,TGTGCCAGCAGCGATAACCAACGAATGAACACTGAAGCTTTCTTT,TRBJ1-1,15,TRBV3-1/TRBV3-2,-,-
CASSTPGAPNEKLFF,TGTGCCAGCAGTACGCCCGGCGCCCCTAATGAAAAACTGTTTTTT,TRBJ1-4,15,TRBV28,-,-
CASSLARGSTQYF,TGCGCCAGCAGCTTGGCTAGGGGGAGTACGCAGTATTTT,TRBJ2-3,13,TRBV5-1,-,-
CASSLSPFTSGNTIYF,TGTGCCAGCAGCTTGTCGCCGTTTACCTCTGGAAACACCATATATTTT,TRBJ1-3,16,TRBV5-6,-,-
CASSLATGLGDTEAFF,TGTGCCAGCAGCTTAGCTACAGGGCTTGGGGACACTGAAGCTTTCTTT,TRBJ1-1,16,TRBV7-2,-,-
CASSLPDSGGDRRDTEAFF,TGTGCCAGCAGCTTACCGGATTCGGGTGGAGATCGAAGGGACACTGAAGCTTTCTTT,TRBJ1-1,19,TRBV7-9,-,few
CASSFGGDPAGYGYTF,TGCGCCAGCAGCTTTGGGGGGGACCCCGCTGGCTATGGCTACACCTTC,TRBJ1-2,16,TRBV5-1,-,-
CATRGAVGFSGYTF,TGTGCCACCAGAGGCGCTGTGGGCTTTAGTGGCTACACCTTC,TRBJ1-2,14,TRBV10-3,-,few
CASRDPGLNRNTIYF,TGTGCCAGCAGAGACCCGGGACTAAATAGAAACACCATATATTTT,TRBJ1-3,15,TRBV7-2,-,-
CASSPRERGGEQFF,TGTGCCAGCAGCCCCCGGGAGCGGGGGGGTGAGCAGTTCTTC,TRBJ2-1,14,TRBV7-7,TRBD2,-
CASSFWRWETDTQYF,TGTGCCAGCAGCTTCTGGAGGTGGGAGACAGATACGCAGTATTTT,TRBJ2-3,15,TRBV5-6,-,-
CASRSPPSTDTQYF,TGCGCCAGCCGAAGCCCCCCTAGTACAGATACGCAGTATTTT,TRBJ2-3,14,TRBV10-1,-,-